This is a list of T cell receptor beta chains from one sample in a study of shared clonotypes between healthy human individuals. TCRdb keeps only in-frame clones here, not all; method: immunoSEQ multiplex PCR. The profile shows 2 million to 2.5 million clones, approximately 94% of them singletons. Sequencing input: naive CD8+ T cells from PBMCs. All receptors come from a man in his late teens or twenties in good health. Some clones in this sample may be carry-over from other donors' samples. CDR3s include the opening cysteine and the closing phenylalanine or tryptophan. Clone size is shown for a subset of rows, as once, few, many or a class of expanded clone.

abundance,v_gene,CDR3aa
-,TRBV5-1,CASSFTGAANEQFF
-,TRBV5-6,CASSLEGALAGRETQYF
once,TRBV27,CASSLRVGRTDTQYF
-,TRBV5-8,CASSWTSKGTEAFF
-,TRBV27,CASSPSGVGNQPQHF
-,TRBV9,CASSASGTGSYEQYF
-,TRBV27,CASSFRYREGLNYGYTF
-,TRBV9,CASSRGAMNTEAFF
-,TRBV11-2,CASSLDPSGRVNEQFF
-,TRBV27,CASRSSYEQYF
-,TRBV7-6,CASSPGTRREETQYF
-,TRBV6-1,CASSERDRGLLNEKLFF
-,TRBV5-8,CASSLVREAFF
-,TRBV4-1,CASSQLPLAGGGANVLTF
-,TRBV9,CASSPHRQGGDEQYF
-,TRBV30,CAWSAQINTEAFF
-,TRBV11-3,CASSLKGHYTDTQYF
-,TRBV7-6,CASSFSSNQPQHF
once,TRBV30,CAWGVALGNEQFF
-,TRBV7-9,CASSLVPGLNYGYTF
-,TRBV7-9,CASSPGAEREAADTQYF
-,TRBV4-1,CASSQDRREIDYNEQFF
-,TRBV11-3,CASSPKGNEQFF
once,TRBV21-1,CASSKDRDRDLSGANVLTF
-,TRBV7-9,CASGTLAGGDEQYF
-,TRBV7-9,CASRAGADFYNEQFF
-,TRBV9,CASSVGGSIDEQFF
-,TRBV5-1,CASSLGDNQPQHF
-,TRBV27,CASSLSAVYEQYF
-,TRBV6-5,CASGEGPVWDF
-,TRBV7-9,CASSHGTDSYGYTF
-,TRBV27,CASRADRDLKETQYF
-,TRBV30,CAWSVGTHTGPESTGELFF
few,TRBV7-9,CASSIPNTEAFF
-,TRBV15,CATSRITGGDGELFF
-,TRBV7-3,CASSLPGAANTGELFF
-,TRBV7-3,CASSLGQGSKNEQFF
-,TRBV7-8,CASSSLSDEETQYF
-,TRBV11-2,CASSLGGVGLAGVGEQFF
-,TRBV11-2,CASSQFRDGIAGGAKTQYF
-,TRBV27,CASSSQLGRLDNEAFF
once,TRBV4-3,CASSQVVTARDVVYNEQFF
-,TRBV27,CASSLLRASGRAYEQYF
-,TRBV30,CAWSAVLSYNEQFF
once,TRBV7-9,CASSRRGQGLKLGELFF
-,TRBV10-3,CAISLDWFEEQYF
-,TRBV9,CASSVAGQGNPEAFF